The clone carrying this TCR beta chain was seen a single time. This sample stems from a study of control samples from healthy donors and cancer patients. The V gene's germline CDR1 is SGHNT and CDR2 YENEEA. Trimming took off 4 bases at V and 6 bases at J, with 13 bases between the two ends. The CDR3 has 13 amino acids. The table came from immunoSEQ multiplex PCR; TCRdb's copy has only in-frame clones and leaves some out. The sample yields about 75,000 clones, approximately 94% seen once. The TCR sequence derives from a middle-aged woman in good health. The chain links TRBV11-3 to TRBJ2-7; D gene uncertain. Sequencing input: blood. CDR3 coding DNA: TGTGCCAGCAGCTCCTCTTTAGGAACCGAGCAGTACTTC. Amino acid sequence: CASSSSLGTEQYF. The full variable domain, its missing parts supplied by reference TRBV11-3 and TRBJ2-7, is EAGVVQSPRYKIIEKKQPVAFWCNPISGHNTLYWYLQNLGQGPELLIRYENEEAVDDSQLPKDRFSAERLKGVDSTLKIQPAELGDSAVYLCASSSSLGTEQYFGPGTRLTVT.